This is a list of T cell receptor beta chains from one sample in a study of blood T cell repertoires in COVID-19. TCRdb keeps only in-frame clones here, not all; method: immunoSEQ multiplex PCR. This table holds around 140,000 clones, roughly 80% found once. The sample comprised peripheral blood. These receptors were obtained from a man in his sixties with acute or convalescent COVID-19. CDR3s include the opening cysteine and the closing phenylalanine or tryptophan. The D gene is left open where the match is weak. Only part of the rows carry a size: once, few, many, or a class if the clone is expanded.

CDR3 DNA: TGTGCCAGCAGCGTAGTTGCGGGAGGGCCCCTCGAGCAGTACTTC
CDR3 protein: CASSVVAGGPLEQYF
V gene: TRBV9
J gene: TRBJ2-7
clone size: NA
D gene: TRBD2

CDR3 DNA: TGCGCCAGCAGTGAACGGAGGTTGGACACTGAAGCTTTCTTT
CDR3 protein: CASSERRLDTEAFF
V gene: TRBV10-2
J gene: TRBJ1-1
clone size: NA
D gene: NA

CDR3 DNA: TGTGCCAGTTTGGCTTGGGAGACAGATACGCAGTATTTT
CDR3 protein: CASLAWETDTQYF
V gene: TRBV12-3/TRBV12-4
J gene: TRBJ2-3
clone size: NA
D gene: NA

CDR3 DNA: TGTGCCATCTCTAGCGGGAGAGATACGCAGTATTTT
CDR3 protein: CAISSGRDTQYF
V gene: TRBV19
J gene: TRBJ2-3
clone size: NA
D gene: TRBD2

CDR3 DNA: TGTGCCAGCAGCGGCGACTTGCGGGGGGACATTCAGTACTTC
CDR3 protein: CASSGDLRGDIQYF
V gene: TRBV5-6
J gene: TRBJ2-4
clone size: NA
D gene: TRBD2

CDR3 DNA: TGTGCCAGTAGTTCTTTGGGGGGGGGCTATAGCAATCAGCCCCAGCATTTT
CDR3 protein: CASSSLGGGYSNQPQHF
V gene: TRBV19
J gene: TRBJ1-5
clone size: NA
D gene: NA

CDR3 DNA: TGTGCCAGCAGCCGGTCACTGCTCACTGAAGCTTTCTTT
CDR3 protein: CASSRSLLTEAFF
V gene: TRBV3-1/TRBV3-2
J gene: TRBJ1-1
clone size: NA
D gene: NA

CDR3 DNA: TGTGCCTGGAGGCTGCGAGGGACAGATACGCAGTATTTT
CDR3 protein: CAWRLRGTDTQYF
V gene: TRBV30
J gene: TRBJ2-3
clone size: NA
D gene: NA

CDR3 DNA: TGTGCCTGGGGCGGCGGGGCGGGCCATGGCTACACCTTC
CDR3 protein: CAWGGGAGHGYTF
V gene: TRBV30
J gene: TRBJ1-2
clone size: NA
D gene: NA

CDR3 DNA: TGTGCCATCAGTGTTTTTCCCGAGCAAGAGACCCAGTACTTC
CDR3 protein: CAISVFPEQETQYF
V gene: TRBV10-3
J gene: TRBJ2-5
clone size: NA
D gene: NA

CDR3 DNA: TGTGCCAGCAGCAAAACTAGCGCAGCGAACACCGGGGAGCTGTTTTTT
CDR3 protein: CASSKTSAANTGELFF
V gene: TRBV7-3
J gene: TRBJ2-2
clone size: NA
D gene: TRBD2

CDR3 DNA: TGCAGTGCAGTAACAGGGTTAGAGCAGTACTTC
CDR3 protein: CSAVTGLEQYF
V gene: TRBV20-1
J gene: TRBJ2-7
clone size: NA
D gene: NA

CDR3 DNA: TGTGCCAGCAGTTTCAAGAACACCGGGGAGCTGTTTTTT
CDR3 protein: CASSFKNTGELFF
V gene: TRBV12-3/TRBV12-4
J gene: TRBJ2-2
clone size: NA
D gene: NA

CDR3 DNA: TGTGCCAGCAGCTTACGGGGGTCCCTCCACTTT
CDR3 protein: CASSLRGSLHF
V gene: TRBV7-9
J gene: TRBJ1-6
clone size: once
D gene: NA

CDR3 DNA: TGCGCCAGCAGCTTACTGGACAGTACCTACAATGAGCAGTTCTTC
CDR3 protein: CASSLLDSTYNEQFF
V gene: TRBV5-1
J gene: TRBJ2-1
clone size: NA
D gene: NA

CDR3 DNA: TGTGCCAGCAGCCTAGAGCGGGGGAGCACAGATACGCAGTATTTT
CDR3 protein: CASSLERGSTDTQYF
V gene: TRBV7-3
J gene: TRBJ2-3
clone size: NA
D gene: TRBD2

CDR3 DNA: TGCGCCAGCAGCTTGACAGCGGGGGACACCGGGGAGCTGTTTTTT
CDR3 protein: CASSLTAGDTGELFF
V gene: TRBV5-1
J gene: TRBJ2-2
clone size: NA
D gene: TRBD2

CDR3 DNA: TGTGCCAGCAGCCAAGTTGCGGGTGAGCAGTTCTTC
CDR3 protein: CASSQVAGEQFF
V gene: TRBV3-1/TRBV3-2
J gene: TRBJ2-1
clone size: few
D gene: NA

CDR3 DNA: TGTGCCAGCAGTTGGGGACAGGGGGATCAGCCCCAGCATTTT
CDR3 protein: CASSWGQGDQPQHF
V gene: TRBV6-5
J gene: TRBJ1-5
clone size: NA
D gene: TRBD1

CDR3 DNA: TGTGCCAGCAGCTTAACGACGGACAGGGGAGCTCATGAGCAGTTCTTC
CDR3 protein: CASSLTTDRGAHEQFF
V gene: TRBV7-3
J gene: TRBJ2-1
clone size: NA
D gene: TRBD1

CDR3 DNA: TGTGCCACCCCCCCCGACAGGGGTGAGGTCGAGCAGTACTTC
CDR3 protein: CATPPDRGEVEQYF
V gene: TRBV19
J gene: TRBJ2-7
clone size: medium-sized
D gene: TRBD1

CDR3 DNA: TGTGCCAGCAGTTACCCAGCCCTAGCGGGAGGGCCGGGGGATGAGCAGTTCTTC
CDR3 protein: CASSYPALAGGPGDEQFF
V gene: TRBV6-2/TRBV6-3
J gene: TRBJ2-1
clone size: NA
D gene: TRBD2

CDR3 DNA: TGTGCCAGCAGTCGTCGGGAAGAGACCCAGTACTTC
CDR3 protein: CASSRREETQYF
V gene: TRBV28
J gene: TRBJ2-5
clone size: NA
D gene: NA

CDR3 DNA: TGTGCCAGTAGGACGGGGAACTCTGGAAACACCATATATTTT
CDR3 protein: CASRTGNSGNTIYF
V gene: TRBV19
J gene: TRBJ1-3
clone size: NA
D gene: NA

CDR3 DNA: TGCAGTGCTAGTGGAGGGACTAGCGGGGGTTACTACGAGCAGTACTTC
CDR3 protein: CSASGGTSGGYYEQYF
V gene: TRBV20-1
J gene: TRBJ2-7
clone size: NA
D gene: TRBD2

CDR3 DNA: TGCGCCAGCAGCTCCAGGGGGCTTGGAAACACCATATATTTT
CDR3 protein: CASSSRGLGNTIYF
V gene: TRBV5-1
J gene: TRBJ1-3
clone size: NA
D gene: TRBD1

CDR3 DNA: TGTGCCAGCAGTAGCGGGAGGGCCCGCACCGGGGAGCTGTTTTTT
CDR3 protein: CASSSGRARTGELFF
V gene: TRBV6-5
J gene: TRBJ2-2
clone size: NA
D gene: TRBD2

CDR3 DNA: TGTGCCAGCAATAAGGACGGGCGGGACTACGAGCAGTACTTC
CDR3 protein: CASNKDGRDYEQYF
V gene: TRBV7-9
J gene: TRBJ2-7
clone size: once
D gene: NA

CDR3 DNA: TGTGCCAGCAGCTCCAGGGGGCCTGGGACTGAAGCTTTCTTT
CDR3 protein: CASSSRGPGTEAFF
V gene: TRBV7-3
J gene: TRBJ1-1
clone size: few
D gene: TRBD1

CDR3 DNA: TGCAGCGTTGAACGAGGGCGGAACACTGAAGCTTTCTTT
CDR3 protein: CSVERGRNTEAFF
V gene: TRBV29-1
J gene: TRBJ1-1
clone size: NA
D gene: NA

CDR3 DNA: TGTGCCAGCAGTGAAAGTAAGGGGTTCTCACCCCTCCACTTT
CDR3 protein: CASSESKGFSPLHF
V gene: TRBV2
J gene: TRBJ1-6
clone size: NA
D gene: NA

CDR3 DNA: TGCGCCAGCAGCTTTACAGGGGATCCCAGACGGGACACCATATATTTT
CDR3 protein: CASSFTGDPRRDTIYF
V gene: TRBV5-1
J gene: TRBJ1-3
clone size: NA
D gene: TRBD1

CDR3 DNA: TGTGCCAGCAGCCCCAAGACGGGAAATGGGAAACTGTTTTTT
CDR3 protein: CASSPKTGNGKLFF
V gene: TRBV5-4
J gene: TRBJ1-4
clone size: NA
D gene: NA

CDR3 DNA: TGTGCTAGTGGTTTGCCTCGACTAGCGGGGAACACCGGGGAGCTGTTTTTT
CDR3 protein: CASGLPRLAGNTGELFF
V gene: TRBV12-5
J gene: TRBJ2-2
clone size: NA
D gene: TRBD2

CDR3 DNA: TGTGCCAGCAGTTACGGGTGGGAGGGCACAGATACGCAGTATTTT
CDR3 protein: CASSYGWEGTDTQYF
V gene: TRBV6-5
J gene: TRBJ2-3
clone size: once
D gene: NA

CDR3 DNA: TGTGCCAGCAGCGTAGCTGGAGGGATTCATACGAGGGGCGGGGAGCTGTTTTTT
CDR3 protein: CASSVAGGIHTRGGELFF
V gene: TRBV9
J gene: TRBJ2-2
clone size: NA
D gene: NA

CDR3 DNA: TGTGCCAGCAGTAATCAGGGGGCAGGACAGCCCCAGCATTTT
CDR3 protein: CASSNQGAGQPQHF
V gene: TRBV6-2/TRBV6-3
J gene: TRBJ1-5
clone size: NA
D gene: TRBD1

CDR3 DNA: TGTGCCAGTAGTATAGGCGCTAGCGGACTTCCCATCAGCACAGATACGCAGTATTTT
CDR3 protein: CASSIGASGLPISTDTQYF
V gene: TRBV19
J gene: TRBJ2-3
clone size: NA
D gene: TRBD2

CDR3 DNA: TGTGCCAGCCCCACCCCAGGGGACGGCACAGATACGCAGTATTTT
CDR3 protein: CASPTPGDGTDTQYF
V gene: TRBV2
J gene: TRBJ2-3
clone size: once
D gene: NA

CDR3 DNA: TGTGCCAGCAGCCAAACAGGGGGCCGTTGGACTGAAGCTTTCTTT
CDR3 protein: CASSQTGGRWTEAFF
V gene: TRBV7-2
J gene: TRBJ1-1
clone size: NA
D gene: TRBD1

CDR3 DNA: TGTGCCAGCAGCTTTATTCCGACAGGGCAGAACACTGAAGCTTTCTTT
CDR3 protein: CASSFIPTGQNTEAFF
V gene: TRBV7-9
J gene: TRBJ1-1
clone size: NA
D gene: TRBD1

CDR3 DNA: TGTGCCAGTAGTGGGTTTTTTAGCGGGAGCGGCTACAATGAGCAGTTCTTC
CDR3 protein: CASSGFFSGSGYNEQFF
V gene: TRBV19
J gene: TRBJ2-1
clone size: NA
D gene: TRBD2

CDR3 DNA: TGTGCCAGCAGCGCCGGGGGATTCAACACCGGGGAGCTGTTTTTT
CDR3 protein: CASSAGGFNTGELFF
V gene: TRBV11-3
J gene: TRBJ2-2
clone size: few
D gene: NA

CDR3 DNA: TGTGCCGCGGGGGTAGCGGGCACAGATACGCAGTATTTT
CDR3 protein: CAAGVAGTDTQYF
V gene: TRBV5-4
J gene: TRBJ2-3
clone size: once
D gene: TRBD2

CDR3 DNA: TGTGCCAGCACCGAAAGGTTGCGAGGGGAGACCCAGTACTTC
CDR3 protein: CASTERLRGETQYF
V gene: TRBV2
J gene: TRBJ2-5
clone size: NA
D gene: NA

CDR3 DNA: TGTGCCAGCAGCTGGGGACTAGCGGGGGGAACCGGGGAGCTGTTTTTT
CDR3 protein: CASSWGLAGGTGELFF
V gene: TRBV5-4
J gene: TRBJ2-2
clone size: NA
D gene: TRBD2

CDR3 DNA: TGTGCCAGCAGCCCTACTAGCGCCGGGGAGGGGGATACGCAGTATTTT
CDR3 protein: CASSPTSAGEGDTQYF
V gene: TRBV11-2
J gene: TRBJ2-3
clone size: NA
D gene: TRBD2